This T cell receptor (beta chain) was found in a study of monozygotic twins with inflammatory bowel disease. This CDR3 is 16 amino acids long. Whole blood supplied total RNA, and T cells were not sorted. In preparing each TCR library, 3,000 to 4,500 ng of total RNA was used. Researchers generated cDNA in eight separate reactions per sample. With the 5' RACE reads reprocessed, TCRdb shows one record per CDR3 protein and no DNA. The sample totals over 150,000 distinct CDR3 sequences. The sequenced sample consisted of blood. The chain recombines TRBV21-1 with TRBJ1-1; TCRdb designates TRBD1, a call that cannot be tested without DNA. TRBV21-1 is a listed pseudogene. The source is a human donor with ulcerative colitis or Crohn's disease, or a healthy co-twin of an affected twin (not recorded which). The CDR3 here is CASSPGGLQVNTEAFF.